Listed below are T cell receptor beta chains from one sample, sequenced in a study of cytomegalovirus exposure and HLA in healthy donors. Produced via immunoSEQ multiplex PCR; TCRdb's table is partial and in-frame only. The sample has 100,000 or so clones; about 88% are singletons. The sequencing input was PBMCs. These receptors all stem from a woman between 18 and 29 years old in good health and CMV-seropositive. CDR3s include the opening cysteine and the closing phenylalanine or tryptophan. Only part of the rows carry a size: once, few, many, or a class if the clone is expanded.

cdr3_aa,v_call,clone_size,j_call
CASSGSGKGTDTQYF,TRBV6-4,NA,TRBJ2-3
CASSHTGQETQYF,TRBV6-5,NA,TRBJ2-5
CASSFSTTMNEQYF,TRBV27,many,TRBJ2-7
CASSEIGGVGPQHF,TRBV2,NA,TRBJ1-5
CASSYRHLSGNTIYF,TRBV6-5,NA,TRBJ1-3
CASSPGQGDYGYTF,TRBV5-1,NA,TRBJ1-2
CASNSLAGGLGEQFF,TRBV9,NA,TRBJ2-1
CASSIETGRYIQYF,TRBV19,NA,TRBJ2-4
CAWSPSGTSYNEQFF,TRBV30,NA,TRBJ2-1
CATSRDPRASGRAEWSEQFF,TRBV15,NA,TRBJ2-1
CASRTGRTGDTDTQYF,TRBV5-1,NA,TRBJ2-3
CASSEAGRGRGTEAFF,TRBV9,NA,TRBJ1-1
CASRQGYYGYTF,TRBV11-2,NA,TRBJ1-2
CASSDNRENTEAFF,TRBV7-9,few,TRBJ1-1
CASSAAPGGPPAVNEQFF,TRBV9,NA,TRBJ2-1
CSALQGAETQYF,TRBV29-1,NA,TRBJ2-5
CASRLLAGEQYF,TRBV7-2,NA,TRBJ2-7
CASKRGVEQPQHF,TRBV28,NA,TRBJ1-5
CASSSGLAPEQYF,TRBV9,NA,TRBJ2-7
CASSQDLAGGTYEQYF,TRBV4-2,NA,TRBJ2-7
CASTPTSGTSYEQYF,TRBV19,once,TRBJ2-7
CASSYAGPPYEQYF,TRBV6-6,few,TRBJ2-7
CASSSSSGRPEEQFF,TRBV7-9,NA,TRBJ2-1
CSVGQGRVDTQYF,TRBV29-1,few,TRBJ2-3
CASSDETGNHFSYEQYF,TRBV5-1,NA,TRBJ2-7
CASSRDRGDSYEQYF,TRBV5-4,NA,TRBJ2-7
CASSQDLSLSGNTIYF,TRBV4-1,NA,TRBJ1-3
CSVQGATNEKLFF,TRBV29-1,NA,TRBJ1-4
CASTLTGSDTQYF,TRBV11-2,NA,TRBJ2-3
CASSSMTGGLNEQYF,TRBV9,NA,TRBJ2-7
CASSIGGAEATDTQYF,TRBV19,NA,TRBJ2-3
CASSPGTGRKLFF,TRBV18,NA,TRBJ1-4
CASSVDPTGSYEQYF,TRBV9,once,TRBJ2-7
CASSRTGGGVGNQPQHF,TRBV7-2,NA,TRBJ1-5
CASSWDRVYNEQFF,TRBV28,once,TRBJ2-1
CATSSGRGEQYF,TRBV15,NA,TRBJ2-7
CASSPQGINQPQHF,TRBV18,NA,TRBJ1-5
CASSLTGAETQYF,TRBV6-5,NA,TRBJ2-5
CASSAGDIQYF,TRBV6-5,NA,TRBJ2-4
CASSVDREAFF,TRBV6-1,NA,TRBJ1-1
CASGEVATNEKLFF,TRBV2,NA,TRBJ1-4
CASLQQGVNTEAFF,TRBV19,NA,TRBJ1-1
CASRMEAIQETQYF,TRBV5-1,once,TRBJ2-5
CASRHTRSSYEQYF,TRBV6-5,NA,TRBJ2-7